What follows are 4 T cell receptor beta chains derived from one specimen sequenced in a study of HIV-infected children after antiretroviral therapy interruption. Unique molecular identifiers were included in an RNA-based 3' RACE TCR library. MiXCR was run by TCRdb on the 3' RACE reads, yielding one entry per CDR3 protein. The table includes roughly 15,000 distinct CDR3 sequences, around 3.5% detected once. Regarding treatment: PENTA 11 planned treatment interruption arm or continuous ART arm. The specimen was CD45RO+ CD8+ T cells from PBMCs, pooled from several time points, collected from a donor given antiretroviral therapy, either interrupted or continuous. The sample's subset: memory CD8+ CD45RO+ CD45RA- T cells. The receptors here all came from a pool of human donors with HIV.

This clonotype showed up many times. V is TRBV4-1 and J is TRBJ1-2; 7 bases map to TRBD1. This CDR3 has 18 amino acids. The germline V gene encodes CDR1 MGHRA and CDR2 YSYEKL. V trimming: 0 bases; J trimming: 2 bases; junction bases outside the gene matches: 12. The DNA of the CDR3 is TGCGCCAGCAGCCAAGAACCTCAGGGGGTCTTTATGAACTATGGCTACACCTTC. Translated, it gives CASSQEPQGVFMNYGYTF.

This clonotype was recorded many times. The V and J genes are TRBV20-1 and TRBJ2-5; no clear D. Trimming removed 1 base at V and 2 bases at J, with 11 bases between. CDR1 is DFQATT and CDR2 is SNEGSKA in the germline V gene (reference sequence). This CDR3 is 14 amino acids long. This chain's CDR3 is CSARAGYPQETQYF. CDR3 bases: TGCAGTGCTAGAGCCGGCTACCCACAAGAGACCCAGTACTTC.

This clonotype was seen repeatedly, ten times or more. The chain uses TRBV10-2 and TRBJ2-3, with D possibly called TRBD1 or TRBD2 (5 bases each). V was trimmed by 3 bases and J by 6 bases, leaving 16 bases between them. This CDR3 region has 15 residues. The germline V gene encodes CDR1 WSHSY and CDR2 SAAADI. This CDR3 reads CASSDGATPLDTQYF. The CDR3 DNA follows: TGCGCCAGCAGTGACGGGGCTACCCCCCTGGATACGCAGTATTTT.

This clonotype occurred many times. The CDR3 region is CAGSPPGGPNQPQHF. CDR3 DNA: TGTGCCGGCTCCCCCCCGGGGGGGCCCAATCAGCCCCAGCATTTT. The chain is built from TRBV28 and TRBJ1-5; possible D gene TRBD1, 6 bases. The CDR3 spans 15 residues. Looked up from germline, CDR1 is MDHEN and CDR2 is SYDVKM. V lost 11 bases to trimming and J lost 3 bases, with 20 bases between them.